This record looks at one T cell receptor beta chain sequence and its context. Its antigen is as yet unknown. The CDR3 is 18 residues long. With 7 bases removed from V and 3 bases from J, the gap between germline ends came to 25 bases. The V gene's germline CDR1 is WSHSY and CDR2 SAAADI. The data were taken from a study of cytomegalovirus exposure and HLA in healthy donors. Overall study results and limits: High sensitivity and specificity were reportedly achieved when the classifier diagnosed cytomegalovirus status. Researchers reported in a later analysis that a missense DCLRE1C variant was tied to TCR beta V- and J-gene trimming.

Use of 60 Vbeta and 13 Jbeta primers characterized the PCR. Assay used: immunoSEQ multiplex PCR; TCRdb lists only in-frame clones, some missing. The repertoire holds about 170,000 clones, with roughly 79% as singletons. The V call is TRBV10-2, the J call TRBJ2-1, with a weak D call TRBD1 (9 bases). This receptor was taken from a woman between 45 and 60 years old in good health and CMV-seropositive. Sequencing used PBMCs. The CDR3 DNA reads as TGCGCCAGCAAAAAAGGGACAGGGAGCGGGAGCCGCTACAATGAGCAGTTCTTC. Its protein is CASKKGTGSGSRYNEQFF.